A selection of T cell receptor beta chains follows, all from one sample in a study of blood T cells in healthy people across ages. MiXCR, applied by TCRdb to the 5' RACE reads, yields one record per CDR3 protein. The table has about 640,000 distinct CDR3 sequences, approximately 30% seen once. Source material: blood. All receptors come from a woman of 80 years or more in good health. Each CDR3 is given with its conserved first and last residue. Fields, in order: clone size, J gene, D gene, V gene, CDR3 protein, CDR3 DNA. D genes are given only for firm matches. Where a row states a size, it is once, few, many or the class of an expanded clone; other rows omit it.

-,TRBJ2-3,-,TRBV28,CASSPPDVAGTQYF,TGTGCCAGCAGCCCTCCGGATGTTGCCGGTACGCAGTATTTT
-,TRBJ1-2,-,TRBV5-1,CASSPGDGYTF,TGCGCCAGCAGCCCCGGGGACGGCTACACCTTC
many,TRBJ2-5,-,TRBV30,CAWRNLAAFQETQYF,TGTGCCTGGAGAAATCTGGCGGCGTTTCAAGAGACCCAGTACTTC
many,TRBJ2-7,-,TRBV5-5,CASSSVTGNEQYF,TGTGCCAGCAGCTCAGTTACAGGGAACGAGCAGTACTTC
-,TRBJ1-1,TRBD1,TRBV5-1,CASSFETGRAFF,TGCGCCAGCAGCTTCGAGACAGGGCGGGCTTTCTTT
many,TRBJ2-3,-,TRBV2,CASSLVADTQYF,TGTGCCAGCAGCTTAGTTGCAGATACGCAGTATTTT
few,TRBJ1-3,-,TRBV7-9,CASATRESGNTIYF,TGTGCCAGTGCGACTCGGGAGTCTGGAAACACCATATATTTT
many,TRBJ2-3,TRBD2,TRBV9,CASSVTPGTSGESTDTQYF,TGTGCCAGCAGCGTCACCCCCGGGACTAGCGGGGAGAGCACAGATACGCAGTATTTT
many,TRBJ1-5,-,TRBV5-1,CASSLGQSNQPQHF,TGTGCCAGCAGTCTTGGACAAAGCAATCAGCCCCAGCATTTT
-,TRBJ2-5,-,TRBV5-1,CASSSEAYQETQYF,TGCGCCAGCAGCTCCGAAGCCTACCAAGAGACCCAGTACTTC
many,TRBJ1-6,-,TRBV7-2,CASSPQRGNSPLHF,TGTGCCAGCAGCCCCCAGAGGGGAAATTCACCCCTCCACTTT